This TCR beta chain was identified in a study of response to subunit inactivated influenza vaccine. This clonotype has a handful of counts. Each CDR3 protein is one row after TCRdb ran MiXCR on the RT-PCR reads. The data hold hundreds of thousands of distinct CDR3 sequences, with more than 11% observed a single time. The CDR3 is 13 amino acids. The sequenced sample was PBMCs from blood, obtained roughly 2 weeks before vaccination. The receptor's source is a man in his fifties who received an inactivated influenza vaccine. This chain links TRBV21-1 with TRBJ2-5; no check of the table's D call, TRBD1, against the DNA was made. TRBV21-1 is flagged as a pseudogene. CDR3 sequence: CASSKGGVETQYF. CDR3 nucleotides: TGTGCCAGCAGCAAAGGAGGGGTAGAGACCCAGTACTTC.